A selection of T cell receptor beta chains follows, all from one sample in a study of cytomegalovirus exposure and HLA in healthy donors. The data were produced by immunoSEQ multiplex PCR, yet TCRdb's version contains in-frame clones alone and is incomplete. The data hold hundreds of thousands of clones, with about four fifths observed a single time. The sequenced material came from PBMCs. These receptors were obtained from a man aged 35-49 years in good health and CMV-seropositive. Both conserved end residues are part of each CDR3. The D gene is left open where the match is weak. Clone size is shown for a subset of rows, as once, few, many or a class of expanded clone.

TRBV10-1	.	.	TRBJ2-1	TGCGCCAGCAGTGGCCCGGGGGTAGCGCACAATGAGCAGTTCTTC	CASSGPGVAHNEQFF
TRBV11-2	.	.	TRBJ1-1	TGTGCCAGCAGCCTTGACAGAAACACTGAAGCTTTCTTT	CASSLDRNTEAFF
TRBV5-4	TRBD2	.	TRBJ2-1	TGTGCCAGCACCTCGTTGGCGGGAGGGGGATACAATGAGCAGTTCTTC	CASTSLAGGGYNEQFF
TRBV7-9	.	.	TRBJ2-6	TGTGCCAGCAGCCCCGGTCTGGTAGATGGGGCCAACGTCCTGACTTTC	CASSPGLVDGANVLTF
TRBV6-5	TRBD2	few	TRBJ2-1	TGTGCCAGCAGTAGCGGGGGCCATGAGCAGTTCTTC	CASSSGGHEQFF
TRBV5-1	.	.	TRBJ1-1	TGCGCCAGCAGCCCTTCTAATACAGCGGGGGACACTGAAGCTTTCTTT	CASSPSNTAGDTEAFF
TRBV18	.	.	TRBJ1-1	TGTGCCAGCTCACTCGCGTCGGGGGAACTGACTGAAGCTTTCTTT	CASSLASGELTEAFF
TRBV1	.	.	TRBJ2-2	TGCACCAGCAGCCGACGGGAGGGGGGGGAGCTGTTTTTT	CTSSRREGGELFF
TRBV6-5	.	few	TRBJ1-3	TGTGCCAGCAGTTACTCAGGAGGCTCTGGAAACACCATATATTTT	CASSYSGGSGNTIYF
TRBV27	TRBD1	.	TRBJ2-5	TGTGCCAGCAGTTCGGGACAGGGAGTGGAGACCCAGTACTTC	CASSSGQGVETQYF
TRBV5-1	TRBD1	.	TRBJ2-1	TGCGCCAGCAGCAGGACAGGGCGCAATGAGCAGTTCTTC	CASSRTGRNEQFF
TRBV10-1	TRBD2	.	TRBJ2-3	TGCGCCAGCAGTAGCGGGAGGAGGGGCACAGATACGCAGTATTTT	CASSSGRRGTDTQYF
TRBV6-5	.	.	TRBJ2-5	TGTGCCAGCAGTTTCGGTAGCGGAGGGGAGACCCAGTACTTC	CASSFGSGGETQYF
TRBV19	TRBD1	.	TRBJ2-7	TGTGCCAGTAGCGGGACAGGAGGAACCTACGAGCAGTACTTC	CASSGTGGTYEQYF
TRBV9	TRBD2	.	TRBJ2-1	TGTGCCAGCAGCGTGCGGGGGTACAATGAGCAGTTCTTC	CASSVRGYNEQFF
TRBV7-8	TRBD1	.	TRBJ2-7	TGTGCCAGCAGCCGGGACAGCTCCTACGAGCAGTACTTC	CASSRDSSYEQYF